A selection of T cell receptor beta chains follows, all from one sample in a study of cytomegalovirus exposure and HLA in healthy donors. Produced via immunoSEQ multiplex PCR; TCRdb's table is partial and in-frame only. This sample's table has approximately 120,000 clones. The sample comprised PBMCs. The receptor source for this set is a woman aged 55-69 years in good health and CMV-seronegative. The CDR3 runs from the conserved cysteine through the conserved F or W.

TRBJ2-3	TRBV19	CASRRSRGETDTQYF
NA	TRBV10-3	CAISDSTYEQYF
TRBJ1-2	TRBV27	CASSRDTNYGYTF
TRBJ2-1	TRBV6-4	CASSDSSGDYNEQFF
TRBJ1-4	TRBV12-5	CASGGSGKSLFF
TRBJ1-3	TRBV11-2	CASSSQTSTDQGNTIYF
TRBJ2-1	TRBV6-1	CASRVGGEQFF
TRBJ2-5	TRBV5-1	CASSLGAAGGTSETQYF
TRBJ2-2	TRBV6-6	CASSSGTSGGWGELFF
TRBJ2-3	TRBV29-1	CSGGPVSTDTQYF
TRBJ1-5	TRBV14	CASSQSVHQPQHF
TRBJ2-7	TRBV28	CASSYGFSVAGPSYEQYF
TRBJ2-2	TRBV7-3	CASSSAGGRTGELFF
TRBJ1-5	TRBV28	CASTEARWQRKNSNQPQHF
TRBJ1-1	TRBV6-6	CASSYSGQGTEAFF
TRBJ1-2	TRBV6-6	CASTSTGIGYTF
TRBJ1-1	TRBV5-4	CASSSRTGGDTEAFF
TRBJ2-7	TRBV18	CASSPTDRLSSYEQYF
TRBJ1-2	TRBV19	CATSQGFYGYTF
TRBJ2-7	TRBV20-1	CSAGWRAEQYF
TRBJ1-1	TRBV10-3	CASKQGVNTEAFF
TRBJ1-2	TRBV29-1	CSVETQVQGYTF
TRBJ2-3	TRBV4-1	CASSFTDRGRGDTQYF
TRBJ1-5	TRBV6-1	CASSEPRYNQPQHF
TRBJ2-7	TRBV28	CASSLSLAGASYEQYF
TRBJ2-2	TRBV7-2	CASSWTSQGTGELFF
TRBJ1-1	TRBV7-9	CASRDQGSNTEAFF
TRBJ2-7	TRBV7-9	CASSSQGIEQYF
TRBJ2-3	TRBV18	CASSPRPGSDTQYF
TRBJ2-1	TRBV7-6	CASTGGARIGYNEQFF
TRBJ2-7	TRBV19	CASSPRGQGNYEQYF
TRBJ1-5	TRBV28	CASSNPAGFNQPQHF
TRBJ2-7	TRBV28	CASSAMGQGRLYEQYF
TRBJ1-1	TRBV6-6	CASTPFQGAYTEAFF
TRBJ2-7	TRBV10-3	CAISGDGGGMQYF
TRBJ1-4	TRBV28	CASSPQGQGNEKLFF